Listed here are 16 T cell receptor beta chains from one sample, sequenced in a study of resident and recirculating memory T cells in vitiligo. Only in-frame clones appear in the TCRdb table, and some are missing; sequencing was by immunoSEQ multiplex PCR. The sample records roughly 80,000 clones, around 90% being singletons. Sequences were obtained from blood. These receptors all stem from a male donor with vitiligo.

The chain links TRBV11-2 to TRBJ2-1, with D possibly being TRBD2 (7 bases). Germline CDR1 reads SGHAT; CDR2 reads FQNNGV. The CDR3 sequence is 14 residues long. Deletions cut 6 bases from V and 8 bases from J, with 17 bases between. Here the CDR3 DNA reads TGTGCCAGCAGGGGGGGGAGGGGGGTCTATGAGCAGTTCTTC. Protein: CASRGGRGVYEQFF.

The chain recombines TRBV4-3 with TRBJ2-3; the match to TRBD2 covers 9 bases. From germline, CDR1 is LGHNA and CDR2 YSLEER. The junction had 7 bases not matched to a gene; V was cut back by 7 bases and J by 2 bases. This CDR3 region has 15 residues. The chain's CDR3 is CASTPSGDYTDTQYF. Written as DNA, the CDR3 is TGCGCCAGCACCCCTAGCGGGGACTACACAGATACGCAGTATTTT.

This chain uses TRBV27 with TRBJ2-1; 7 positions agree with TRBD2. Germline values: CDR1 MNHEY, CDR2 SMNVEV (reference sequence). J was trimmed by 4 bases and V by 3 bases; bases with no gene match: 6. CDR3 length: 15 amino acids. CDR3: CASSFGGTEYNEQFF. CDR3 bases: TGTGCCAGCAGTTTCGGGGGGACGGAGTACAATGAGCAGTTCTTC.

This chain joins TRBV19 and TRBJ2-5; D might be TRBD2 (6 bases). The CDR3 contains 14 residues. V lost 3 bases and J 5 bases, leaving 13 bases between the germline ends. CDR1 and CDR2 from the germline V gene are LNHDA and SQIVND (reference sequence). The CDR3: CASSIRAAGETQYF. CDR3 DNA sequence: TGTGCCAGTAGTATCAGGGCGGCGGGGGAGACCCAGTACTTC.

This chain joins TRBV9 and TRBJ2-3; perhaps TRBD2 as D (6 bases). V lost 3 bases to trimming and J lost 3 bases, with 20 bases between them. Germline loops: CDR1 SGDLS, CDR2 YYNGEE. CDR3 length equals 17 residues. Here the CDR3 DNA reads TGTGCCAGCAGCGGGGCGGGAAGGAACCCTCGGACAGATACGCAGTATTTT. Protein product: CASSGAGRNPRTDTQYF.

The chain is built from TRBV5-1 and TRBJ2-1; D is perhaps TRBD1 (6 bases). The length of the CDR3 is 12 residues. Germline assignment: CDR1 SGHRS and CDR2 YFSETQ. Trimming cost V 4 bases and J 15 bases, with 17 bases left between them. The CDR3 sequence: CASSETRDMRFF. DNA for the CDR3: TGCGCCAGCAGCGAAACTAGGGACATGCGGTTCTTC.

J is TRBJ1-1 and V is TRBV27; no clear D. From germline, CDR1 is MNHEY and CDR2 SMNVEV (reference sequence). V lost 6 bases and J lost 4, with 9 bases in between. The CDR3 has 12 residues. CDR3 sequence reads: CASRPPGTEAFF. As DNA, the CDR3 is TGTGCCAGCAGGCCGCCGGGCACTGAAGCTTTCTTT.

The chain is built from TRBV28 and TRBJ2-3; a possible D gene is TRBD2 (6 bases). The CDR3 sequence is 15 residues long. Trimming removed 5 bases from V and 1 base from J, with 13 bases in between. The V gene's germline CDR1 is MDHEN and CDR2 SYDVKM. The CDR3 sequence: CASSPSGEGTDTQYF. The CDR3 nucleotides read TGTGCCAGCAGTCCCTCCGGGGAGGGCACAGATACGCAGTATTTT.

This clone was seen once. J is TRBJ1-1 and V is TRBV6-5; D is perhaps TRBD1 (5 bases). Trimming removed 2 bases at V and 4 bases at J, with 8 bases between. CDR3 length equals 13 residues. CDR1 MNHEY and CDR2 SVGAGI come from the germline V gene. The CDR3 DNA is TGTGCCAGCAGTTACAGGGGAACCACTGAAGCTTTCTTT. It is translated as CASSYRGTTEAFF.

V gene TRBV11-2 combines with J gene TRBJ2-3; 15 nucleotides match TRBD2. V lost 5 bases and J lost 6; bases outside the gene matches: 3. Germline-derived CDR1 and CDR2 are SGHAT and FQNNGV. CDR3 length equals 15 residues. The CDR3 reads CASSSGLAGGDTQYF. The CDR3 DNA is TGTGCCAGCAGCAGTGGACTAGCGGGAGGGGATACGCAGTATTTT.

This chain uses TRBV27 with TRBJ2-1, with 13 positions matching TRBD2. CDR1 is MNHEY and CDR2 is SMNVEV in the germline V gene (reference sequence). With 4 bases clipped from V and 6 bases from J, the junction kept 9 bases outside the gene matches. The CDR3 sequence is 17 residues long. CDR3 residues: CASSSPLAGGPFNEQFF. In DNA, the CDR3 is TGTGCCAGCAGTTCCCCACTAGCGGGAGGGCCGTTCAATGAGCAGTTCTTC.

This chain connects TRBV2 to TRBJ1-1, with TRBD1 matching over 10 bases. V lost 6 bases and J lost 7; bases outside the gene matches: 8. The CDR3 has 14 amino acids. Germline loops: CDR1 SNHLY, CDR2 FYNNEI. This CDR3 is CASRSDRGRGEAFF. CDR3 in DNA: TGTGCCAGCAGGTCAGACAGGGGGCGCGGTGAAGCTTTCTTT.

This rearrangement joins TRBV27 to TRBJ2-7; 12 bases line up with TRBD2. Germline V gene lookup returns CDR1 MNHEY and CDR2 SMNVEV (reference sequence). The junction had 8 bases not matched to a gene; V was cut back by 5 bases and J by 3 bases. The CDR3 has 16 amino acids. CDR3 loop: CASSPGTSGSHYEQYF. The CDR3 bases are TGTGCCAGCAGTCCTGGGACTAGCGGGTCGCACTACGAGCAGTACTTC.

The J gene is TRBJ2-3, the V gene TRBV9, with a weak D call TRBD2 (6 bases). The germline V gene has CDR1 SGDLS and CDR2 YYNGEE. The CDR3 runs 15 residues. V was clipped by 2 bases and J by 2 bases, with 12 bases between them. Here the CDR3 DNA reads TGTGCCAGCAGCGTTAGCGGACTATTCACAGATACGCAGTATTTT. It yields the protein CASSVSGLFTDTQYF. The whole variable domain, remainder taken from reference TRBV9 and TRBJ2-3, is DSGVTQTPKHLITATGQRVTLRCSPRSGDLSVYWYQQSLDQGLQFLIQYYNGEERAKGNILERFSAQQFPDLHSELNLSSLELGDSALYFCASSVSGLFTDTQYFGPGTRLTVL.

This clone was found once. The chain carries TRBV27 and TRBJ2-5, with 8 nucleotides matching TRBD2. CDR3 size: 15 residues. Germline loops: CDR1 MNHEY, CDR2 SMNVEV (reference sequence). Losses at the gene ends were 1 base for V and 4 bases for J; bases not matched to a gene: 5. The CDR3 reads CASSLYPGGPETQYF. The CDR3 coding sequence is TGTGCCAGCAGTTTATATCCGGGAGGGCCAGAGACCCAGTACTTC.

The CDR3 DNA follows: TGTGCCAGCAGTCTGTCGACAGGGGGCTACAACGAGCAGTACTTC. Encoded protein: CASSLSTGGYNEQYF. The chain joins TRBV28 to TRBJ2-7, with TRBD1 matching 10 bases. This CDR3 has 15 amino acids. The trim removed 5 bases at V and 5 bases at J, leaving 9 bases unmatched. CDR1 is MDHEN, CDR2 SYDVKM, per germline.